The TCR beta chain under discussion was sequenced for a study of post-analysis software for immune sequencing data. Study-wide context: Disease trajectories encompassed relapsing-remitting, secondary progressive and progressive-relapsing multiple sclerosis. Overall study findings and caveats: F measure showed strong co-clustering of same-batch samples. Patients showed TRBV5-6, TRBV5-1 and TRBV20-1 among roughly 5 TRBV segments more frequent than in controls.

Regarding this clonotype: Its antigen is unknown. The junction departs from the called germline gene at one end, perhaps through a read error.

Germline V lookup: CDR1 SGHRS, CDR2 YFSETQ. This CDR3 comprises 15 residues. The library was made from cDNA and included unique molecular identifiers. TCRdb passed the PCR reads through MiXCR, listing each CDR3 protein once. The sample contains about 260,000 distinct CDR3 sequences, less than 40% of which appear only once. Sequences were obtained from blood. The sequence was obtained from a girl between 10 and 17 years old with multiple sclerosis. V gene TRBV5-1 combines with J gene TRBJ2-1, with D possibly TRBD1 on 6 matching bases. The DNA for the CDR3 is TGTGCCAGCAGCTTGATCGGACAGAGATACAATGAGCAGTTCTTC. This gives the protein CASSLIGQRYNEQFF.